This is a list of T cell receptor beta chains from one sample in a study of control samples from healthy donors and cancer patients. Profiled with immunoSEQ multiplex PCR; TCRdb holds only in-frame clones, not every one. The table lists 150,000 to 170,000 clones, over 85% of them singletons. Sequencing was performed on blood. The receptors originated from a middle-aged man in good health. Each CDR3 is given with its conserved first and last residue. The D gene is left open where the match is weak. Size tells how often a clone was seen (once, few, many) or the class of an expanded clone, and some rows leave it out.

D gene: .; J gene: TRBJ1-1; clone size: .; V gene: TRBV12-5; CDR3 protein: CASGLVRGPTEAFF; CDR3 DNA: TGTGCTAGTGGTTTGGTTCGGGGTCCGACTGAAGCTTTCTTT
D gene: .; J gene: TRBJ2-1; clone size: .; V gene: TRBV4-3; CDR3 protein: CASSRAEGYEQFF; CDR3 DNA: TGCGCCAGCAGCCGGGCGGAGGGTTATGAGCAGTTCTTC
D gene: .; J gene: TRBJ2-3; clone size: .; V gene: TRBV6-5; CDR3 protein: CASSYRTSTDTQYF; CDR3 DNA: TGTGCCAGCAGTTACAGGACTAGCACAGATACGCAGTATTTT
D gene: .; J gene: TRBJ2-7; clone size: .; V gene: TRBV5-5; CDR3 protein: CASRVPGAGEQYF; CDR3 DNA: TGTGCCAGCAGGGTGCCGGGGGCGGGGGAGCAGTACTTC
D gene: .; J gene: TRBJ1-2; clone size: .; V gene: TRBV4-1; CDR3 protein: CASSQDRSFGYTF; CDR3 DNA: TGCGCCAGCAGCCAAGATCGATCGTTTGGCTACACCTTC
D gene: .; J gene: TRBJ2-1; clone size: .; V gene: TRBV4-1; CDR3 protein: CASSRTGVGNEQFF; CDR3 DNA: TGCGCCAGCAGCCGGACTGGGGTGGGGAATGAGCAGTTCTTC
D gene: TRBD1; J gene: TRBJ1-2; clone size: .; V gene: TRBV6-5; CDR3 protein: CASSFRTGNYGYTF; CDR3 DNA: TGTGCCAGCAGTTTCCGGACAGGGAACTATGGCTACACCTTC
D gene: .; J gene: TRBJ1-1; clone size: .; V gene: TRBV5-4; CDR3 protein: CASSGWTATEAFF; CDR3 DNA: TGTGCCAGCAGCGGATGGACAGCTACTGAAGCTTTCTTT
D gene: .; J gene: TRBJ1-1; clone size: .; V gene: TRBV7-2; CDR3 protein: CASREGLWNTEAFF; CDR3 DNA: TGTGCCAGCAGGGAGGGACTGTGGAACACTGAAGCTTTCTTT
D gene: .; J gene: TRBJ2-1; clone size: once; V gene: TRBV18; CDR3 protein: CASSPPLGGQGHNEQFF; CDR3 DNA: TGTGCCAGCTCACCACCCCTAGGGGGGCAGGGGCACAATGAGCAGTTCTTC
D gene: .; J gene: TRBJ1-2; clone size: .; V gene: TRBV6-2/TRBV6-3; CDR3 protein: CASSWGGVDGYTF; CDR3 DNA: TGTGCCAGCAGTTGGGGGGGAGTGGATGGCTACACCTTC
D gene: .; J gene: TRBJ1-4; clone size: .; V gene: TRBV27; CDR3 protein: CASSLLGDEKLFF; CDR3 DNA: TGTGCCAGCAGTTTATTGGGAGACGAAAAACTGTTTTTT
D gene: TRBD2; J gene: TRBJ2-7; clone size: once; V gene: TRBV7-6; CDR3 protein: CASSRTSGGYEQYF; CDR3 DNA: TGTGCCAGCAGCCGGACTAGCGGGGGGTACGAGCAGTACTTC
D gene: .; J gene: TRBJ1-2; clone size: few; V gene: TRBV7-2; CDR3 protein: CASSLGHSESYTF; CDR3 DNA: TGTGCCAGCAGCTTAGGACACTCGGAGAGCTACACCTTC
D gene: .; J gene: TRBJ1-2; clone size: .; V gene: TRBV5-1; CDR3 protein: CASSLATDRGGYTF; CDR3 DNA: TGCGCCAGCAGCTTGGCCACCGACCGGGGCGGCTACACCTTC
D gene: TRBD1; J gene: TRBJ1-2; clone size: once; V gene: TRBV12-3/TRBV12-4; CDR3 protein: CASSEDRGYGYTF; CDR3 DNA: TGTGCCAGCAGCGAGGACAGGGGGTATGGCTACACCTTC
D gene: .; J gene: TRBJ2-1; clone size: .; V gene: TRBV7-2; CDR3 protein: CASSPGQLYNEQFF; CDR3 DNA: TGTGCCAGCAGCCCAGGACAACTCTACAATGAGCAGTTCTTC
D gene: .; J gene: TRBJ2-5; clone size: .; V gene: TRBV13; CDR3 protein: CASSSLGYQETQYF; CDR3 DNA: TGTGCCAGCAGCTCCCTCGGGTACCAAGAGACCCAGTACTTC
D gene: .; J gene: TRBJ2-5; clone size: .; V gene: TRBV5-1; CDR3 protein: CASNTGEGVETQYF; CDR3 DNA: TGCGCCAGCAATACCGGCGAGGGGGTAGAGACCCAGTACTTC
D gene: .; J gene: TRBJ1-1; clone size: once; V gene: TRBV6-5; CDR3 protein: CASTTPSPRRSFF; CDR3 DNA: TGTGCCAGCACCACTCCCTCTCCCAGGCGATCTTTCTTT
D gene: TRBD2; J gene: TRBJ2-4; clone size: .; V gene: TRBV19; CDR3 protein: CASSPPGGRGNIQYF; CDR3 DNA: TGTGCCAGTAGTCCCCCGGGCGGGAGGGGAAACATTCAGTACTTC
D gene: .; J gene: TRBJ1-1; clone size: .; V gene: TRBV18; CDR3 protein: CASSRQEAGTEAFF; CDR3 DNA: TGTGCCAGCTCTCGACAGGAGGCCGGCACTGAAGCTTTCTTT
D gene: .; J gene: TRBJ1-2; clone size: .; V gene: TRBV6-5; CDR3 protein: CASSLGPYYGYTF; CDR3 DNA: TGTGCCAGCAGTCTTGGCCCTTACTATGGCTACACCTTC
D gene: TRBD1; J gene: TRBJ1-6; clone size: .; V gene: TRBV19; CDR3 protein: CASSVFRQGANSPLHF; CDR3 DNA: TGTGCCAGTAGTGTATTTCGACAGGGAGCGAATTCACCCCTCCACTTT
D gene: TRBD2; J gene: TRBJ2-2; clone size: .; V gene: TRBV19; CDR3 protein: CASTSKGLAVQTGELFF; CDR3 DNA: TGTGCCAGTACCTCAAAGGGGCTAGCGGTTCAGACCGGGGAGCTGTTTTTT
D gene: .; J gene: TRBJ1-1; clone size: .; V gene: TRBV5-1; CDR3 protein: CASSYGTPGSNTEAFF; CDR3 DNA: TGCGCCAGCAGCTATGGGACACCGGGTTCGAACACTGAAGCTTTCTTT
D gene: .; J gene: TRBJ1-5; clone size: .; V gene: TRBV5-1; CDR3 protein: CASSFGGLGQPQHF; CDR3 DNA: TGCGCCAGCAGCTTTGGGGGGCTAGGACAGCCCCAGCATTTT
D gene: TRBD1; J gene: TRBJ1-6; clone size: .; V gene: TRBV5-4; CDR3 protein: CASSLGDRVNSPLHF; CDR3 DNA: TGTGCCAGCAGCTTGGGGGACAGGGTTAATTCACCCCTCCACTTT
D gene: .; J gene: TRBJ2-7; clone size: once; V gene: TRBV6-5; CDR3 protein: CARDGPYEQYF; CDR3 DNA: TGTGCCAGGGACGGACCCTACGAGCAGTACTTC
D gene: .; J gene: TRBJ2-5; clone size: .; V gene: TRBV19; CDR3 protein: CASSMGLAVYQETQYF; CDR3 DNA: TGTGCCAGTAGTATGGGGTTAGCGGTCTACCAAGAGACCCAGTACTTC
D gene: .; J gene: TRBJ2-3; clone size: .; V gene: TRBV5-1; CDR3 protein: CASTRERGARTDTQYF; CDR3 DNA: TGCGCCAGCACCCGCGAGAGGGGGGCTAGGACAGATACGCAGTATTTT
D gene: TRBD1; J gene: TRBJ1-1; clone size: .; V gene: TRBV9; CDR3 protein: CASSAEKAGQARIAFF; CDR3 DNA: TGTGCCAGCAGCGCGGAGAAGGCGGGACAGGCGAGGATCGCTTTCTTT
D gene: .; J gene: TRBJ1-3; clone size: .; V gene: TRBV2; CDR3 protein: CASSEVRLTGNTIYF; CDR3 DNA: TGTGCCAGCAGTGAAGTACGGCTCACTGGAAACACCATATATTTT
D gene: .; J gene: TRBJ2-2; clone size: .; V gene: TRBV7-8; CDR3 protein: CASRRGLSTGELFF; CDR3 DNA: TGTGCCAGCAGACGGGGATTGAGCACCGGGGAGCTGTTTTTT
D gene: .; J gene: TRBJ1-3; clone size: once; V gene: TRBV30; CDR3 protein: CAWRTRGRIYF; CDR3 DNA: TGTGCCTGGAGGACCCGGGGCCGCATATATTTT
D gene: .; J gene: TRBJ2-4; clone size: .; V gene: TRBV11-2; CDR3 protein: CASSYSRALAKNIQYF; CDR3 DNA: TGTGCCAGCAGCTATAGCCGAGCCCTAGCCAAAAACATTCAGTACTTC
D gene: TRBD1; J gene: TRBJ2-1; clone size: .; V gene: TRBV20-1; CDR3 protein: CSATGQAQFF; CDR3 DNA: TGCAGTGCTACGGGACAGGCACAGTTCTTC
D gene: .; J gene: TRBJ2-1; clone size: few; V gene: TRBV2; CDR3 protein: CASSDFVGVNEQFF; CDR3 DNA: TGTGCCAGCAGTGATTTCGTGGGGGTAAATGAGCAGTTCTTC
D gene: .; J gene: TRBJ1-5; clone size: few; V gene: TRBV28; CDR3 protein: CASSGGSRANQPQHF; CDR3 DNA: TGTGCCAGCAGTGGAGGTAGCAGGGCCAATCAGCCCCAGCATTTT
D gene: .; J gene: TRBJ2-2; clone size: .; V gene: TRBV7-2; CDR3 protein: CASSLGQNTGELFF; CDR3 DNA: TGTGCCAGCAGCTTGGGACAGAACACCGGGGAGCTGTTTTTT